This entry describes one T cell receptor (beta chain). This clonotype came up a few times. The target of this receptor is not known. One base away there is no much larger clone; base qualities are not given. Library method: 5' RACE. Sequenced on a NextSeq 500. In the TCR library protocol, unique molecular identifiers were attached to individual cDNA molecules to correct for PCR bias and sequencing error. TCR alpha and beta chains were both sequenced, and the abundances of alpha and beta sequences in each sample were closely correlated with each other. Regarding the original processing steps: Decombinator V4 was used to perform V gene, J gene and CDR3 annotation of TCR sequences. TCRs were defined as expanded if a significant change between any two time points was detected under a Poisson model with p below 0.0001. Abundances of TCRs were expressed as counts per million after normalisation to the total number of TCRs sequenced in each sample. MAIT TCRs were defined by TRAV1-2 paired with TRAJ12, TRAJ20 or TRAJ33, and iNKT TCRs by TRAV10 paired with TRAJ18. VDJdb, accessed 1 November 2021, was searched for CMV, EBV and SARS-CoV-2 annotated TCRs, with TCRs annotated for multiple antigens excluded. Starting from the raw public reads, TCRdb applied fastp trimming at Q25, assembled clones with MiXCR and retained in-frame beta chains. Entries that share a CDR3 protein sequence are merged under the most common genes and DNA. Here the V and J calls rest on TCRdb's processing, not on the authors' analysis. The sample contains tens of thousands of distinct CDR3 sequences, 14% to 15% of them found a single time. Together, the top ten hold about 5.5% of the sample.

The data belong to a study of early T cells in non-severe SARS-CoV-2 infection (dated by TCRdb to the early 2020s). At the level of the whole study: Bulk RNA from unsorted whole blood was used for TCR sequencing, so alpha and beta chains could not be paired.

A case-control design nested within a healthcare worker cohort in London, UK, was used, with weekly nasopharyngeal swab PCR tests and blood sampling performed. Between 23 and 31 March 2020, the week of the UK lockdown, healthcare workers were enrolled and then followed up weekly for as long as 16 weeks. Overall results and qualifications from the work: VDJdb matching was skewed toward anti-spike CD8 responses and likely underestimated virus-specific expansions by missing private and CD4 specificities.

The V and J ends are trimmed by 4 bases and 6 bases, leaving 14 bases between them. Per the germline V gene, ENHRY is the CDR1 and SYGVKD is the CDR2. The CDR3, cysteine through phenylalanine, is 14 amino acids long. The read is trimmed to its CDR3 DNA, 42 bases read in frame from base 1. The chain is made from TRBV10-3 and TRBJ2-3, with the identity of the D gene unclear. Input material: whole blood. The sequence was collected from an adult who was a healthcare worker with PCR-confirmed SARS-CoV-2 infection or an uninfected control (not recorded which). For the CDR3, the sequence is CAISVGYNIDTQYF. The sequence in DNA is TGTGCCATCAGTGTGGGCTACAACATTGATACGCAGTATTTT.